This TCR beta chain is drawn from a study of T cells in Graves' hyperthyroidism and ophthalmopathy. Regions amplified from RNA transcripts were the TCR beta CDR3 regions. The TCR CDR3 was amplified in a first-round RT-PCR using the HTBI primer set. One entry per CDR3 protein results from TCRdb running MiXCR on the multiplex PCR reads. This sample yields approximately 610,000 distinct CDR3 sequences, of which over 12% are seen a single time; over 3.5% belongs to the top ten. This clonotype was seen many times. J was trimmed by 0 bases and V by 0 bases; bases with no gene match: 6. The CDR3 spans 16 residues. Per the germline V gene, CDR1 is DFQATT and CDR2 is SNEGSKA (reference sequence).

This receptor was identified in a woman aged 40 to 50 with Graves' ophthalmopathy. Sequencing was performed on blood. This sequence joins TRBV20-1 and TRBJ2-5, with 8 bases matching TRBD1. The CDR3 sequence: CSARDRQGAHQETQYF. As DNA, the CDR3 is TGCAGTGCTAGAGATCGCCAGGGGGCGCACCAAGAGACCCAGTACTTC.